These 15 T cell receptor beta chains were sequenced from one sample in a study of cytomegalovirus exposure and HLA in healthy donors. In the PCR, 60 Vbeta and 13 Jbeta primers were used. Some clones are missing from TCRdb's copy, which holds only in-frame ones; the method was immunoSEQ multiplex PCR. The top ten hold about 2.6% of the sample, which has roughly 190,000 clones, about four fifths seen once. Sequencing was carried out using PBMCs. The receptors stem from a woman aged 50 to 60 in good health and CMV-seropositive.

As DNA, the CDR3 is TGTGCCAGCTCGCGGGACAGGGAGAATGAGCAGTTCTTC. Translation gives CASSRDRENEQFF. V and J are TRBV2 and TRBJ2-1, with 9 nucleotides matching TRBD1. J was trimmed by 7 bases and V by 8 bases; bases with no gene match: 6. Germline V gene sequence: CDR1 SNHLY, CDR2 FYNNEI. This CDR3 is built from 13 residues.

J is TRBJ2-5 and V is TRBV2; 7 bases match TRBD1. Germline V gene data show CDR1 as SNHLY and CDR2 as FYNNEI. Trimming at V came to 8 bases and at J to 5 bases, leaving 14 bases not matched to a gene. There are 15 residues in the CDR3. The CDR3 coding sequence is TGTGCCAGCCGACTCTCGACAGGGTTAACGGAGACCCAGTACTTC. Translating gives CASRLSTGLTETQYF.

The CDR3 sequence: CASSVGSQGLSSGYTF. The CDR3 bases are TGTGCCAGCAGCGTAGGTAGTCAGGGGCTCAGTTCTGGCTACACCTTC. The rearrangement joins TRBV9 to TRBJ1-2, with D possibly TRBD1 on 6 matching bases. The CDR3 has 16 amino acids. The V end lost 0 bases, the J end lost 7 bases, and 19 bases lay between the germline ends. Germline V gives CDR1 SGDLS, CDR2 YYNGEE.

The V call is TRBV28, the J call TRBJ2-7, with no clear D. Trimming removed 6 bases from V and 2 bases from J, with 5 bases in between. Germline V gene lookup returns CDR1 MDHEN and CDR2 SYDVKM. There are 11 residues in the CDR3. The CDR3 sequence is CASSTTYEQYF. DNA of the CDR3: TGTGCCAGCAGCACAACCTACGAGCAGTACTTC.

This chain links TRBV10-3 with TRBJ2-3; the match to TRBD2 covers 7 bases. Trimming at V came to 1 base and at J to 2 bases, leaving 3 bases not matched to a gene. Germline CDR1 and CDR2: ENHRY and SYGVKD. The CDR3 loop spans 15 amino acids. CDR3 residues: CAISEWGTTTDTQYF. The CDR3 nucleotides are TGTGCCATCAGTGAGTGGGGGACTACCACAGATACGCAGTATTTT.

V is TRBV28 and J is TRBJ2-7; 7 nucleotides match TRBD2. CDR1 and CDR2 (germline): MDHEN, SYDVKM. V trimming: 6 bases; J trimming: 2 bases; junction bases outside the gene matches: 13. This CDR3 contains 16 residues. In nucleotides, the CDR3 is TGTGCCAGCAGCTCCCGAGGAGCGGGGACCCCCTACGAGCAGTACTTC. The encoded protein is CASSSRGAGTPYEQYF.

The J gene is TRBJ1-2, the V gene TRBV27; a weak D match, TRBD1 (5 bases). Germline CDR1 and CDR2: MNHEY and SMNVEV (reference sequence). The V end lost 5 bases, the J end lost 0 bases, and 22 bases lay between the germline ends. The CDR3 loop spans 18 amino acids. CDR3 in amino acids: CASSPVWGRTNSNYGYTF. Here the CDR3 DNA reads TGTGCCAGCAGTCCCGTTTGGGGCCGAACTAATTCTAACTATGGCTACACCTTC.

The CDR3 DNA reads TGTGCCAGTGGCAGCCGGGACAGACAAGAGACCCAGTACTTC. It yields the protein CASGSRDRQETQYF. The rearrangement links TRBV19 to TRBJ2-5; TRBD1 matches at 7 bases. The length of the CDR3 is 14 residues. V lost 8 bases to trimming and J lost 2 bases; unmatched junction nucleotides: 8. CDR1 and CDR2 (germline): LNHDA, SQIVND (reference sequence).

The chain employs TRBV5-8 and TRBJ1-2, with 8 positions matching TRBD1. The CDR3 has 14 amino acids. V gave up 3 bases and J gave up 4 bases; unmatched junction bases: 5. The germline V gene encodes CDR1 SGHTS and CDR2 YDEGEE. The CDR3 loop reads CASSSFTGGYGYTF. Written as DNA, the CDR3 is TGTGCCAGCAGCTCGTTCACAGGGGGCTATGGCTACACCTTC. Full variable domain (missing parts from reference TRBV5-8 and TRBJ1-2): EAGVTQSPTHLIKTRGQQATLRCSPISGHTSVYWYQQALGLGLQFLLWYDEGEERNRGNFPPRFSGRQFPNYSSELNVNALELEDSALYLCASSSFTGGYGYTFGSGTRLTVV.

This rearrangement joins TRBV6-4 to TRBJ1-5; 7 bases fit TRBD1. The V gene's germline CDR1 is MRHNA and CDR2 SNTAGT. The CDR3 runs 12 residues. V gave up 9 bases and J gave up 4 bases; unmatched junction bases: 3. For the CDR3, the DNA is TGTGCCAGGGGGACAGATAATCAGCCCCAGCATTTT. This gives the protein CARGTDNQPQHF.

This clone was seen once. The chain carries TRBV28 and TRBJ2-7, with unresolved D. CDR1 MDHEN and CDR2 SYDVKM come from the germline V gene. V lost 8 bases and J lost 2, with 10 bases in between. The CDR3 contains 12 residues. The CDR3 loop reads CASGRGTYEQYF. CDR3 in DNA: TGTGCCAGCGGTCGAGGTACCTACGAGCAGTACTTC.

The rearrangement joins TRBV5-5 to TRBJ1-1; D is possibly TRBD1 (5 bases). Germline CDR1 reads SGHKS; CDR2 reads YYEKEE (reference sequence). The CDR3 contains 16 residues. Trimming stripped 4 bases from V and 0 bases from J, with 16 bases between. The CDR3: CASSPTGFFMNTEAFF. The DNA for the CDR3 is TGTGCCAGCAGCCCCACAGGTTTCTTTATGAACACTGAAGCTTTCTTT. The entire variable domain, with the rest obtained from reference TRBV5-5 and TRBJ1-1, is as follows: DAGVTQSPTHLIKTRGQQVTLRCSPISGHKSVSWYQQVLGQGPQFIFQYYEKEERGRGNFPDRFSARQFPNYSSELNVNALLLGDSALYLCASSPTGFFMNTEAFFGQGTRLTVV.

J is TRBJ1-4 and V is TRBV6-5; TRBD1 matches at 9 bases. Trimming at V came to 6 bases and at J to 8 bases, leaving 7 bases not matched to a gene. The CDR3 is 14 amino acids. Germline V gene sequence: CDR1 MNHEY, CDR2 SVGAGI. CDR3 sequence reads: CASRGQGSVEKLFF. As DNA, the CDR3 is TGTGCCAGCAGAGGACAGGGGTCAGTCGAAAAACTGTTTTTT.

The J gene is TRBJ1-5, the V gene TRBV4-1, with 7 bases lining up with TRBD1. The germline V gene encodes CDR1 MGHRA and CDR2 YSYEKL. V shed 0 bases and J 3 bases; nucleotides not matched to a gene: 5. This CDR3 region has 16 residues. CDR3: CASSQEQGRINQPQHF. In DNA, the CDR3 is TGCGCCAGCAGCCAAGAACAGGGGAGGATCAATCAGCCCCAGCATTTT.

The CDR3 region is CATSYDTGRNSPLHF. DNA for the CDR3: TGTGCCACCAGCTATGACACAGGGCGTAATTCACCCCTCCACTTT. This chain joins TRBV15 and TRBJ1-6; D perhaps matches TRBD1 (6 bases). Trimming pared 5 bases from V and 6 bases from J, leaving 14 bases between. Per germline, CDR1 LNHNV and CDR2 YYDKDF (reference sequence). The CDR3 spans 15 residues.